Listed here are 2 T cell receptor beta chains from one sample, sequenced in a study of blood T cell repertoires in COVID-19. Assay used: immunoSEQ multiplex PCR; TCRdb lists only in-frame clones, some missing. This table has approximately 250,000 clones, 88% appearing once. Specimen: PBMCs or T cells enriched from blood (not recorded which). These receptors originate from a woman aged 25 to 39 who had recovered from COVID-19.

CDR3 amino acids: CAWSVKGVGDGKLFF. As DNA, the CDR3 is TGTGCCTGGAGTGTAAAGGGGGTAGGTGATGGAAAACTGTTTTTT. The chain employs TRBV30 and TRBJ1-4, with a tentative D call TRBD1 (6 bases). Trimming removed 0 bases at V and 10 bases at J, with 18 bases between. The V gene's germline CDR1 is GTSNPN and CDR2 SVGIG (reference sequence). The CDR3 covers 15 residues. Full variable domain (rest looked up from reference TRBV30 and TRBJ1-4): SQTIHQWPATLVQPVGSPLSLECTVEGTSNPNLYWYRQAAGRGLQLLFYSVGIGQISSEVPQNLSASRPQDRQFILSSKKLLLSDSGFYLCAWSVKGVGDGKLFFGSGTQLSVL.

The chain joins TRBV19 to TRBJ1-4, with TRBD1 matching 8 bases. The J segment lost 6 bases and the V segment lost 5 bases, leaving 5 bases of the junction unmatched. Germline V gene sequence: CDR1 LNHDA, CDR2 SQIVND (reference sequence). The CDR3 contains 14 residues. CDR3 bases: TGTGCCAGTAGTGAGGACAGGGCCGATGAAAAACTGTTTTTT. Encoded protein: CASSEDRADEKLFF.